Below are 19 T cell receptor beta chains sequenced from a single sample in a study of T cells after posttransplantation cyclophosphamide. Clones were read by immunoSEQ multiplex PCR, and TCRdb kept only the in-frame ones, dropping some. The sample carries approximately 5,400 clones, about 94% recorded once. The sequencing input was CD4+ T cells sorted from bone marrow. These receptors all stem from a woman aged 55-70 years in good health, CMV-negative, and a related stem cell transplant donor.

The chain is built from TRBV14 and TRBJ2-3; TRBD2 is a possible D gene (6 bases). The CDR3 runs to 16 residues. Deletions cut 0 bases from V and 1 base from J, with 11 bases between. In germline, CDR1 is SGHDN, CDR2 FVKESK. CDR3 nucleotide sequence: TGTGCCAGCAGCCAAGAGCGGGGACCACGCACAGATACGCAGTATTTT. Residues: CASSQERGPRTDTQYF. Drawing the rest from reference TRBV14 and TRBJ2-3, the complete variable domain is EAGVTQFPSHSVIEKGQTVTLRCDPISGHDNLYWYRRVMGKEIKFLLHFVKESKQDESGMPNNRFLAERTGGTYSTLKVQPAELEDSGVYFCASSQERGPRTDTQYFGPGTRLTVL.

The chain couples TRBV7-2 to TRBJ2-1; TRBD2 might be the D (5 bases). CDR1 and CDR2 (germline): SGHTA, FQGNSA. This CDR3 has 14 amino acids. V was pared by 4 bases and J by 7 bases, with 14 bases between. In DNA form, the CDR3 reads TGTGCCAGCAGCTCGCTTTTCTGGGAGAATGAGCAGTTCTTC. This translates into CASSSLFWENEQFF.

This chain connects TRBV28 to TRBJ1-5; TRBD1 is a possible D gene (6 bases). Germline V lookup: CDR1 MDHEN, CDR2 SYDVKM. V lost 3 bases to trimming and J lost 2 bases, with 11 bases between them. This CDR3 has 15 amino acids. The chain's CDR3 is CASSLGGPGNQPQHF. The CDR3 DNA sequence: TGTGCCAGCAGTTTGGGGGGGCCAGGCAATCAGCCCCAGCATTTT. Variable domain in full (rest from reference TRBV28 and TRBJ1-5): DVKVTQSSRYLVKRTGEKVFLECVQDMDHENMFWYRQDPGLGLRLIYFSYDVKMKEKGDIPEGYSVSREKKERFSLILESASTNQTSMYLCASSLGGPGNQPQHFGDGTRLSIL.

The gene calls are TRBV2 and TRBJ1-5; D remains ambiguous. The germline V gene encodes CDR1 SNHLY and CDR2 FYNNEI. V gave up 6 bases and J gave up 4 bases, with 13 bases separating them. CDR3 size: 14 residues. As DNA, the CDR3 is TGTGCCAGCAGCCTCGATTCAACTAATCAGCCCCAGCATTTT. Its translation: CASSLDSTNQPQHF.

The CDR3 spells CASSLEYNYGYTF. DNA for the CDR3: TGTGCCAGCAGCCTAGAGTATAACTATGGCTACACCTTC. The genes are TRBV4-2 and TRBJ1-2; no clear D gene. V shed 4 bases and J shed 1 base, with 7 bases lying between them. The germline gives CDR1 LGHNA, CDR2 YNFKEQ. This CDR3 comprises 13 residues.

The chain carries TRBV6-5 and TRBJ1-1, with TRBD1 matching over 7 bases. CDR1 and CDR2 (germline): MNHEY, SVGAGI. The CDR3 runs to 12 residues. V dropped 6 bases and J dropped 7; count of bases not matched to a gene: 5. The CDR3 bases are TGTGCCAGCAGCTCGGGACAGAGTGAAGCTTTCTTT. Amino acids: CASSSGQSEAFF.

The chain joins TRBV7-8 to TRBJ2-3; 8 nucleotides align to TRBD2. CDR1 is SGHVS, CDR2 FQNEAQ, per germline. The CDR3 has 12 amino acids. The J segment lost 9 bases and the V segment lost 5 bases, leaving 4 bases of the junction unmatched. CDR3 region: CASSRERETQYF. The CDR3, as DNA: TGTGCCAGCAGCCGGGAGCGGGAGACGCAGTATTTT.

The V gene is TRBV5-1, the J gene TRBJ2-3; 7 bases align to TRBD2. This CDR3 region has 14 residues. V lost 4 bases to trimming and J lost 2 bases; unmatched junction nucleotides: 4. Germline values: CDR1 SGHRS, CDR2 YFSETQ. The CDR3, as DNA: TGCGCCAGCAGCCCTAGCGGCCCCACAGATACGCAGTATTTT. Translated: CASSPSGPTDTQYF.

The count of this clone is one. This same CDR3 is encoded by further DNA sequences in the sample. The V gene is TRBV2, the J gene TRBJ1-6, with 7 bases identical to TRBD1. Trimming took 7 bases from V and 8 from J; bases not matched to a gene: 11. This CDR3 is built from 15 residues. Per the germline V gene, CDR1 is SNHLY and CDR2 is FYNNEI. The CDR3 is CASTPLGTDYSPLHF. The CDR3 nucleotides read TGTGCCAGCACCCCTCTGGGGACAGATTATTCACCCCTCCACTTT.

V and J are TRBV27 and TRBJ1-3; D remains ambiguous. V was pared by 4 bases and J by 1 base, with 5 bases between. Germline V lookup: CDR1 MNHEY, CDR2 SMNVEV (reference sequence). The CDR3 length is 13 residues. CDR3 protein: CASSSYSGNTIYF. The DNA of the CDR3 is TGTGCCAGCAGTTCCTATTCTGGAAACACCATATATTTT.

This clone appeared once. CDR3 amino acids: CASSYTGGVNQPQHF. CDR3 bases: TGTGCCAGCAGTTATACAGGGGGGGTCAATCAGCCCCAGCATTTT. The genes are TRBV6-5 and TRBJ1-5, with 8 nucleotides matching TRBD1. With V trimmed by 3 bases and J by 3 bases, 4 bases remained unmatched. Germline V gene lookup returns CDR1 MNHEY and CDR2 SVGAGI. The CDR3 has 15 residues.

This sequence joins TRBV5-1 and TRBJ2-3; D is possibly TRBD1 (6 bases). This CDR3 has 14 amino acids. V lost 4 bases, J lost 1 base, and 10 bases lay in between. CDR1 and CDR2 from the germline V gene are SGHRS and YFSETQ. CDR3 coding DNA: TGCGCCAGCAGCCTCCGACAGGGCACAGATACGCAGTATTTT. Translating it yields CASSLRQGTDTQYF. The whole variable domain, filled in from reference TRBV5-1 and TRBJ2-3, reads KAGVTQTPRYLIKTRGQQVTLSCSPISGHRSVSWYQQTPGQGLQFLFEYFSETQRNKGNFPGRFSGRQFSNSRSEMNVSTLELGDSALYLCASSLRQGTDTQYFGPGTRLTVL.

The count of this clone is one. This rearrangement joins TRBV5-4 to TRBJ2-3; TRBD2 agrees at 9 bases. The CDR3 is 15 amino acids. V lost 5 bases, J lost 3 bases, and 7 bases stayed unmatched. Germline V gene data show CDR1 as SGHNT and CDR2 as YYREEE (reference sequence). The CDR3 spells CASSPQAGGTDTQYF. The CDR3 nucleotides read TGTGCCAGCAGTCCTCAAGCGGGAGGAACAGATACGCAGTATTTT.

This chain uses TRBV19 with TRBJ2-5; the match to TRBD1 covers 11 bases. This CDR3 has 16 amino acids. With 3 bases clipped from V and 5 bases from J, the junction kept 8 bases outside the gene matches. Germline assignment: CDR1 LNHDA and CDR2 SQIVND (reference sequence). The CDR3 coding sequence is TGTGCCAGTAGTATGGGGACAGGGGGACGGAGTGAGACCCAGTACTTC. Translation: CASSMGTGGRSETQYF.

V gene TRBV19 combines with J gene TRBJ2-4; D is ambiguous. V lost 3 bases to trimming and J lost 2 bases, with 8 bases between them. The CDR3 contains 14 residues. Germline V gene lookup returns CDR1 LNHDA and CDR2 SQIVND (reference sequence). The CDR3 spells CASSIGNSKNIQYF. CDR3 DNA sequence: TGTGCCAGTAGTATTGGTAACTCCAAAAACATTCAGTACTTC.

As DNA, the CDR3 is TGTGCCAGCAGCTCTGGACAGGGGGTGGAGACCCAGTACTTC. As protein: CASSSGQGVETQYF. The V and J genes are TRBV4-2 and TRBJ2-5, with TRBD1 identical over 10 bases. Germline V gene data show CDR1 as LGHNA and CDR2 as YNFKEQ. The CDR3 length is 14 residues. V gave up 5 bases and J gave up 5 bases; unmatched junction bases: 5.

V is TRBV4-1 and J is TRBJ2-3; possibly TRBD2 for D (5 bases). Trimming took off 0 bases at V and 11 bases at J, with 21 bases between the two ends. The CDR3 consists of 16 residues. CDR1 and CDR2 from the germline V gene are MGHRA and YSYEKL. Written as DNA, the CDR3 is TGCGCCAGCAGCCAAGATAGCCTGGCTTCGGGGTCTCGGCAGTATTTT. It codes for CASSQDSLASGSRQYF.

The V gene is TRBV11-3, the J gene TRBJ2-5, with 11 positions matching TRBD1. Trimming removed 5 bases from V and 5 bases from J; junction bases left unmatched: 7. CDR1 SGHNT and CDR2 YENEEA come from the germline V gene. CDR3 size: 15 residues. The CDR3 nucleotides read TGTGCCAGCAGCGCCGGACAGGGGGCGGGGGAGACCCAGTACTTC. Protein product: CASSAGQGAGETQYF.

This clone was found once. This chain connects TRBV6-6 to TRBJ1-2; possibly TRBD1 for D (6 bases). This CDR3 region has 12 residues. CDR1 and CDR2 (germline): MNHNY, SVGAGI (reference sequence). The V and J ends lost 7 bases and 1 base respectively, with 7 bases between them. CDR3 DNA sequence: TGTGCCAGCAAGGGACATAACTATGGCTACACCTTC. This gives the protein CASKGHNYGYTF.